The 13 T cell receptor beta chains below come from one sample, sequenced in a study of identical twins. TCRdb itself ran the 5' RACE reads through MiXCR, one entry per CDR3 protein. Among around 1.7 million distinct CDR3 sequences, about 32% were seen once, and the ten largest hold under 0.35%. Sequenced material: cord blood. These receptor sequences come from a newborn girl in good health.

The CDR3 loop reads CASSTGLAASDTQYF. DNA of the CDR3: TGCGCCAGCAGCACGGGACTAGCGGCCTCAGATACGCAGTATTTT. This chain connects TRBV5-1 to TRBJ2-3, with 11 bases fitting TRBD2. CDR1 and CDR2 from the germline V gene are SGHRS and YFSETQ. The CDR3 spans 15 residues. J lost 4 bases, V lost 4 bases, and 5 bases had no gene match.

This clonotype was seen more than once but under ten times. The chain has TRBV28 and TRBJ2-3; no reliable D call. Germline V gives CDR1 MDHEN, CDR2 SYDVKM. The CDR3 contains 15 residues. Trimming cost V 5 bases and J 2 bases, with 14 bases left between them. In DNA form, the CDR3 reads TGTGCCAGCAGTGATCGCGACGGACCCACAGATACGCAGTATTTT. It encodes CASSDRDGPTDTQYF.

This clonotype was counted only a few times. V and J are TRBV29-1 and TRBJ1-1; TRBD1 might be the D (6 bases). This CDR3 contains 14 residues. Germline assignment: CDR1 SQVTM and CDR2 ANQGSEA. V shed 1 base and J shed 0 bases, with 9 bases lying between them. For the CDR3, the DNA is TGCAGCGTTGAAGGGGGGCTCATGAACACTGAAGCTTTCTTT. This gives the protein CSVEGGLMNTEAFF.

Concerning this clonotype: The junction differs from germline at one of its ends, possibly a read error. This chain connects TRBV20-1 to TRBJ1-2, with D possibly being TRBD1 (6 bases). The CDR3 runs to 13 residues. CDR1 is DFQATT, CDR2 SNEGSKA, per germline (reference sequence). The DNA for the CDR3 is TGCAGTGCTGGAGATGACAGGAACTATGGCTACACCTTC. Amino acids: CSAGDDRNYGYTF.

CDR3 loop: CASSDSRLGDNSPLHF. CDR3 bases: TGCGCCAGCAGCGACAGTCGGTTGGGAGATAATTCACCCCTCCACTTT. The chain recombines TRBV4-1 with TRBJ1-6, with a possible D match to TRBD1 (5 bases). The germline V gene encodes CDR1 MGHRA and CDR2 YSYEKL. The CDR3 runs 16 residues. V was cut by 5 bases and J by 5 bases, with 16 bases left in between.

This clonotype was recorded a few times. This chain uses TRBV9 with TRBJ1-2, with D maybe TRBD1 (5 bases). The CDR3 is 14 residues long. V was shortened by 2 bases and J by 5 bases, with 13 bases between the two germline ends. The germline gives CDR1 SGDLS, CDR2 YYNGEE. CDR3 DNA: TGTGCCAGCAGCGTGGGCGCAGGGCTTTATGGCTACACCTTC. Encoded protein: CASSVGAGLYGYTF.

The CDR3 DNA follows: TGTGCCAGCAGCTTAGTATTAGCAGGGAACCGGTATGGCTACACCTTC. This sequence encodes CASSLVLAGNRYGYTF. The chain joins TRBV7-9 to TRBJ1-2; maybe TRBD1 (5 bases). This CDR3 is 16 amino acids long. With 1 base removed from V and 5 bases from J, the gap between germline ends came to 17 bases. Germline lookup yields CDR1 SEHNR and CDR2 FQNEAQ (reference sequence).

The rearrangement joins TRBV6-5 to TRBJ2-3; D may be TRBD1 or TRBD2 (6 bases each). The length of the CDR3 is 19 residues. Trimming removed 2 bases at V and 1 base at J, with 22 bases between. Per germline, CDR1 MNHEY and CDR2 SVGAGI. The CDR3 is CASSYPRGRREVGTDTQYF. The CDR3 DNA sequence: TGTGCCAGCAGTTACCCCAGGGGACGAAGGGAGGTGGGCACAGATACGCAGTATTTT.

The V gene is TRBV20-1, the J gene TRBJ2-3; 7 nucleotides agree with TRBD2. The V gene end was trimmed by 3 bases and the J gene end by 2 bases; junction bases not matched to a gene: 11. The germline gives CDR1 DFQATT, CDR2 SNEGSKA (reference sequence). The CDR3 is 16 residues long. CDR3 protein: CSARQPRAGPTDTQYF. CDR3 coding DNA: TGCAGTGCTAGGCAACCACGAGCGGGACCCACAGATACGCAGTATTTT.

This clonotype was seen only a few times. V is TRBV28 and J is TRBJ2-1, with 11 bases that match TRBD2. Unmatched junction bases numbered 8, after V lost 7 bases and J lost 6 bases. The CDR3 has 15 amino acids. Germline CDR1 and CDR2: MDHEN and SYDVKM. CDR3: CASNLGLAGANEQFF. The CDR3 DNA is TGTGCCAGCAACCTCGGACTAGCGGGTGCCAATGAGCAGTTCTTC. The full variable domain, its missing parts supplied by reference TRBV28 and TRBJ2-1, is DVKVTQSSRYLVKRTGEKVFLECVQDMDHENMFWYRQDPGLGLRLIYFSYDVKMKEKGDIPEGYSVSREKKERFSLILESASTNQTSMYLCASNLGLAGANEQFFGPGTRLTVL.

A single count supports this clonotype. The chain links TRBV10-3 to TRBJ1-3, with a possible D match to TRBD1 (5 bases). The germline V gene has CDR1 ENHRY and CDR2 SYGVKD. Trimming took 4 bases from V and 2 from J, leaving 9 bases between them. The CDR3 loop spans 14 amino acids. The CDR3 nucleotides read TGTGCCATCAGTGGAAGGGACGCTGGAAACACCATATATTTT. Translation: CAISGRDAGNTIYF.

This clonotype has a count of ten or more. The genes are TRBV20-1 and TRBJ2-1; 8 bases line up with TRBD2. In germline, CDR1 is DFQATT, CDR2 SNEGSKA (reference sequence). The CDR3 totals 13 residues. V lost 3 bases, J lost 7 bases, and 5 bases stayed unmatched. The CDR3 here is CSASGAGVNEQFF. The CDR3 nucleotides read TGCAGTGCTAGTGGAGCGGGGGTTAATGAGCAGTTCTTC.

V gene TRBV20-1 combines with J gene TRBJ2-1; the D is unclear. The V end lost 6 bases, the J end lost 3 bases, and 6 bases lay between the germline ends. The CDR3 contains 11 residues. The V gene's germline CDR1 is DFQATT and CDR2 SNEGSKA (reference sequence). CDR3 coding DNA: TGCAGTGCAAACGACTACAATGAGCAGTTCTTC. It encodes CSANDYNEQFF.